These 2 T cell receptor beta chains were sequenced from one sample in a study of response to subunit inactivated influenza vaccine. MiXCR, applied by TCRdb to the RT-PCR reads, yields one record per CDR3 protein. The sample yields under 550,000 distinct CDR3 sequences, approximately 7.3% seen once. Sequences were derived from PBMCs from blood, sampled roughly 24 months after vaccination. Every receptor here comes from a man between 50 and 75 years old who received an inactivated influenza vaccine.

The chain uses TRBV10-1 and TRBJ2-3; 7 bases fit TRBD2. The CDR3 spans 14 residues. The junction had 6 bases not matched to a gene; V was cut back by 5 bases and J by 4 bases. In germline, CDR1 is WNHNN, CDR2 SYGVQD (reference sequence). The CDR3 loop is CASSHRGLADTQYF. The CDR3 bases are TGCGCCAGCAGTCACCGCGGACTAGCAGATACGCAGTATTTT.

The rearrangement uses TRBV30 and TRBJ1-4; D not certain. The CDR3 runs 12 residues. The germline V and J ends were trimmed by 0 bases and 10 bases, with 9 bases remaining between them. Germline V gives CDR1 GTSNPN, CDR2 SVGIG (reference sequence). The CDR3 protein is CAWSVPKVKLFF. CDR3 coding DNA: TGTGCCTGGAGTGTACCCAAAGTAAAACTGTTTTTT.